Presented here are 31 T cell receptor beta chains from one specimen sequenced in a study of early T cells in non-severe SARS-CoV-2 infection. Each CDR3 protein is one row after TCRdb ran MiXCR on the 5' RACE reads. The sample contains approximately 99,000 distinct CDR3 sequences, 9.5% to 13% of which appear only once. The specimen sequenced was whole blood. All receptors derive from an adult who was a healthcare worker with PCR-confirmed SARS-CoV-2 infection or an uninfected control (not recorded which).

In its sample, this clonotype was seen many times. This chain joins TRBV20-1 and TRBJ1-1; tentatively, D is TRBD1 (5 bases). The germline V gene encodes CDR1 DFQATT and CDR2 SNEGSKA (reference sequence). The V end lost 1 base, the J end lost 10 bases, and 16 bases lay between the germline ends. The CDR3 runs 13 residues. CDR3 in amino acids: CSARARGPKGAFF. CDR3 bases: TGCAGTGCTAGAGCGAGGGGCCCCAAGGGAGCTTTCTTT.

This clonotype was seen a handful of times. V gene TRBV27 combines with J gene TRBJ1-5; D is unresolved. The CDR3 covers 8 residues. CDR1 and CDR2 (germline): MNHEY, SMNVEV (reference sequence). V was clipped by 6 bases and J by 13 bases, with 4 bases between them. CDR3 sequence reads: CASRRQHF. CDR3 DNA sequence: TGTGCCAGCAGGCGACAGCATTTT.

The gene calls are TRBV27 and TRBJ2-1; D remains ambiguous. CDR1 MNHEY and CDR2 SMNVEV come from the germline V gene (reference sequence). CDR3 length: 15 amino acids. V was clipped by 5 bases and J by 7 bases, with 18 bases between them. The DNA of the CDR3 is TGTGCCAGCAGTACCCGGGTGATGGAAGGGAATGAGCAGTTCTTC. This encodes CASSTRVMEGNEQFF.

This clonotype was recorded at least ten times. The DNA for the CDR3 is TGTGCCAGTAGTATAGTTCGTTCTCGACTAGCGGGAGGGAATGAGCAGTTCTTC. The encoded protein is CASSIVRSRLAGGNEQFF. This chain joins TRBV19 and TRBJ2-1; TRBD2 matches 14 bases. The CDR3 covers 18 residues. Trimming cost V 1 base and J 7 bases; bases outside gene matches: 9. Germline V lookup: CDR1 LNHDA, CDR2 SQIVND (reference sequence). The full variable domain, with the rest looked up from reference TRBV19 and TRBJ2-1, is DGGITQSPKYLFRKEGQNVTLSCEQNLNHDAMYWYRQDPGQGLRLIYYSQIVNDFQKGDIAEGYSVSREKKESFPLTVTSAQKNPTAFYLCASSIVRSRLAGGNEQFFGPGTRLTVL.

This clonotype showed up many times. The chain carries TRBV10-3 and TRBJ2-2; a weak D match, TRBD1 (6 bases). V was clipped by 2 bases and J by 3 bases, with 13 bases between them. Germline lookup yields CDR1 ENHRY and CDR2 SYGVKD. The CDR3 is made up of 16 amino acids. Here the CDR3 reads CAISEPETGHTGELFF. CDR3 sequence (DNA): TGTGCCATCAGTGAGCCTGAAACAGGGCACACCGGGGAGCTGTTTTTT.

This clonotype was observed many times. This sequence joins TRBV5-8 and TRBJ2-1; D call uncertain. The CDR3 loop spans 14 amino acids. Germline CDR1 SGHTS, CDR2 YDEGEE. V gave up 0 bases and J gave up 7 bases, with 11 bases separating them. In nucleotides, the CDR3 is TGTGCCAGCAGCTTGGATCTGTGGGATAATGAGCAGTTCTTC. Residues: CASSLDLWDNEQFF.

This clonotype was recorded many times. The rearrangement links TRBV5-4 to TRBJ1-1; D is possibly TRBD1 (5 bases). V lost 0 bases and J 4 bases, leaving 16 bases between the germline ends. Germline V lookup: CDR1 SGHNT, CDR2 YYREEE (reference sequence). The CDR3 runs 16 residues. The CDR3 nucleotides read TGTGCCAGCAGCTTGGGTCTCGGGTCGGGGGTCACTGAAGCTTTCTTT. It yields the protein CASSLGLGSGVTEAFF.

The gene calls are TRBV3-1 and TRBJ1-1; D not certain. CDR1 and CDR2 from the germline V gene are LGHDT and YNNKEL (reference sequence). V lost 4 bases and J lost 1, with 10 bases in between. The CDR3 extends over 14 amino acids. CDR3 sequence: CASSRHPANTEAFF. In DNA, the CDR3 is TGTGCCAGCAGCCGTCATCCGGCGAACACTGAAGCTTTCTTT.

The chain uses TRBV11-2 and TRBJ2-1; 7 nucleotides match TRBD2. Losses at the gene ends were 4 bases for V and 0 bases for J; bases not matched to a gene: 15. Per germline, CDR1 SGHAT and CDR2 FQNNGV. This CDR3 comprises 19 residues. CDR3: CASSYRRHERGDSYNEQFF. The CDR3 coding sequence is TGTGCCAGCAGCTACCGACGGCACGAGCGGGGTGACTCCTACAATGAGCAGTTCTTC.

This clonotype showed up many times. The chain couples TRBV7-9 to TRBJ1-1, with 10 bases identical to TRBD1. CDR3 size: 14 residues. Germline V lookup: CDR1 SEHNR, CDR2 FQNEAQ (reference sequence). The V and J ends lost 5 bases and 6 bases, in that order; junction bases with no gene match: 6. This CDR3 reads CASSRTGGLAEAFF. DNA for the CDR3: TGTGCCAGCAGCCGGACAGGGGGTTTGGCTGAAGCTTTCTTT.

The rearrangement joins TRBV15 to TRBJ2-7; D is possibly TRBD2 (5 bases). The CDR3 contains 13 residues. The germline V gene has CDR1 LNHNV and CDR2 YYDKDF (reference sequence). V lost 5 bases to trimming and J lost 7 bases, with 15 bases between them. CDR3 sequence: CATSGTTRGEQYF. The CDR3, as DNA: TGTGCCACCAGCGGCACTACCCGAGGGGAGCAGTACTTC.

The chain uses TRBV5-1 and TRBJ2-1, with TRBD2 matching over 12 bases. V trimming: 4 bases; J trimming: 7 bases; junction bases outside the gene matches: 9. Germline loops: CDR1 SGHRS, CDR2 YFSETQ. There are 16 residues in the CDR3. The CDR3 DNA follows: TGCGCCAGCAGCCCTAGACTAGCGGGGGCATTGAATGAGCAGTTCTTC. This sequence encodes CASSPRLAGALNEQFF.

The gene calls are TRBV14 and TRBJ2-1, with D unclear. The germline V gene encodes CDR1 SGHDN and CDR2 FVKESK. This CDR3 region has 13 residues. V lost 3 bases and J lost 10, with 13 bases in between. The CDR3 DNA reads TGTGCCAGCAGCCATTTGAACAGAGCGGAGCAGTTCTTC. This gives the protein CASSHLNRAEQFF.

This clonotype was seen only once. The chain has TRBV3-1 and TRBJ1-6; D ambiguous. With 11 bases removed from V and 0 bases from J, the gap between germline ends came to 11 bases. CDR1 and CDR2 (germline): LGHDT, YNNKEL (reference sequence). This CDR3 spans 14 amino acids. CDR3 sequence reads: CASREDSYNSPLHF. The CDR3 region has the DNA TGTGCCTCCCGGGAGGACTCCTATAATTCACCCCTCCACTTT.

The sample holds a few counts of this clonotype. The chain couples TRBV12-3 or TRBV12-4 to TRBJ2-7, with unresolved D. This CDR3 spans 14 amino acids. The germline V and J ends were trimmed by 3 bases and 1 base, with 10 bases remaining between them. CDR3: CASSFFSRSYEQYF. CDR3 nucleotides: TGTGCCAGCAGTTTCTTTAGCAGATCCTACGAGCAGTACTTC.

This clonotype was detected a few times. This chain joins TRBV5-4 and TRBJ2-2, with 9 bases fitting TRBD2. The CDR3 covers 16 residues. The V and J ends lost 3 bases and 3 bases, in that order; junction bases with no gene match: 6. Germline V gives CDR1 SGHNT, CDR2 YYREEE (reference sequence). The CDR3 sequence is CASSSSSGAYTGELFF. CDR3 DNA: TGTGCCAGCAGCTCCTCTAGCGGGGCCTACACCGGGGAGCTGTTTTTT.

This chain uses TRBV28 with TRBJ2-1; 7 bases align to TRBD2. Germline V gene sequence: CDR1 MDHEN, CDR2 SYDVKM. The CDR3 sequence is 14 residues long. Trimming removed 8 bases from V and 6 bases from J; junction bases left unmatched: 10. CDR3 protein: CASERAGVPNEQFF. In DNA form, the CDR3 reads TGTGCCAGCGAGAGGGCGGGAGTCCCCAATGAGCAGTTCTTC.

The sample holds one count of this clonotype. The chain combines TRBV3-1 with TRBJ2-4, with unresolved D. The CDR3 extends over 12 amino acids. Germline CDR1 and CDR2: LGHDT and YNNKEL (reference sequence). V shed 0 bases and J shed 5 bases, with 2 bases lying between them. The CDR3 here is CASSQEENIQYF. The CDR3 DNA reads TGTGCCAGCAGCCAAGAGGAAAACATTCAGTACTTC.

This clonotype occurred many times. This sequence joins TRBV5-1 and TRBJ2-5, with a tentative D call TRBD1 (5 bases). The CDR3 runs to 14 residues. The germline CDR1 and CDR2 sequences are SGHRS and YFSETQ. V was trimmed by 2 bases and J by 1 base, leaving 9 bases between them. The CDR3 sequence is CASSLTGAQETQYF. CDR3 nucleotides: TGCGCCAGCAGCTTAACAGGTGCCCAAGAGACCCAGTACTTC.

This clonotype was counted between two and nine times. The chain joins TRBV5-1 to TRBJ2-3; no clear D. Trimming shortened V by 6 bases and J by 4 bases, and 12 bases separated the two germline ends. This CDR3 contains 13 residues. The germline CDR1 and CDR2 sequences are SGHRS and YFSETQ. CDR3 region: CASTPSPPDTQYF. CDR3 DNA: TGCGCCAGCACCCCTAGTCCTCCAGATACGCAGTATTTT.

In its sample, this clonotype was seen many times. The rearrangement uses TRBV21-1 and TRBJ1-3; the DNA was not compared with TRBD1, the D call given in the table. TRBV21-1 has pseudogene status. The CDR3 length is 15 residues. Here the CDR3 DNA reads TGTGCCAGCAGCAAACCGGGCTCATCGGGAAACACCATATATTTT. This translates into CASSKPGSSGNTIYF.

This clonotype was seen only a few times. The rearrangement links TRBV7-2 to TRBJ2-5; either TRBD1 or TRBD2 may fit D (5 bases each). CDR1 and CDR2 (germline): SGHTA, FQGNSA. The CDR3 loop spans 15 amino acids. The ends were cut back, 7 bases at V and 3 bases at J, with 18 bases in the middle. CDR3 nucleotides: TGTGCCAGCACCTTCACTGCCGGGACGGAAGAGACCCAGTACTTC. This sequence encodes CASTFTAGTEETQYF.

This clonotype was seen a few times. The chain combines TRBV5-1 with TRBJ2-5; possible D gene TRBD2, 5 bases. Germline assignment: CDR1 SGHRS and CDR2 YFSETQ. Trimming shortened V by 0 bases and J by 4 bases, and 10 bases separated the two germline ends. This CDR3 is built from 14 residues. The DNA of the CDR3 is TGCGCCAGCAGCTTGGAGGGAGTAATAGAGACCCAGTACTTC. Encoded protein: CASSLEGVIETQYF.

This clonotype was picked up a small number of times. The chain joins TRBV12-3 or TRBV12-4 to TRBJ2-1; D may be TRBD2 (6 bases). The CDR3 has 13 residues. With 0 bases removed from V and 14 bases from J, the gap between germline ends came to 14 bases. The CDR3 here is CASSLARGGTEFF. The CDR3 nucleotides are TGTGCCAGCAGTTTAGCGCGCGGCGGGACCGAGTTCTTC.

The chain recombines TRBV29-1 with TRBJ1-2; TRBD1 aligns across 9 bases. Germline V gene sequence: CDR1 SQVTM, CDR2 ANQGSEA. V trimming: 7 bases; J trimming: 6 bases; junction bases outside the gene matches: 12. The CDR3 has 14 amino acids. Here the CDR3 reads CSASTGGRWDGYTF. As DNA, the CDR3 is TGCAGCGCTAGTACAGGGGGCCGGTGGGATGGCTACACCTTC. Full variable domain (outside the CDR3, taken from reference TRBV29-1 and TRBJ1-2): SAVISQKPSRDICQRGTSLTIQCQVDSQVTMMFWYRQQPGQSLTLIATANQGSEATYESGFVIDKFPISRPNLTFSTLTVSNMSPEDSSIYLCSASTGGRWDGYTFGSGTRLTVV.

CDR3 DNA: TGCAGTGCTCCGAGACAGGGGGCCTCGTCCTCTCCCAATCAGCCCCAGCATTTT. Its translation: CSAPRQGASSSPNQPQHF. The chain recombines TRBV20-1 with TRBJ1-5; 10 nucleotides match TRBD1. CDR1 and CDR2 (germline): DFQATT, SNEGSKA (reference sequence). CDR3 length equals 18 residues. The J segment lost 3 bases and the V segment lost 5 bases, leaving 16 bases of the junction unmatched.

This clonotype was seen a handful of times. This chain connects TRBV11-2 to TRBJ1-1, with a weak D call TRBD1 (6 bases). Trimming cost V 3 bases and J 10 bases, with 15 bases left between them. Germline lookup yields CDR1 SGHAT and CDR2 FQNNGV. This CDR3 region has 13 residues. The DNA for the CDR3 is TGTGCCAGCAGCTTGGCAGGGGACCTTTCAGCTTTCTTT. It is translated as CASSLAGDLSAFF.

This clonotype has only a few counts. The gene calls are TRBV18 and TRBJ1-1; D not certain. V was shortened by 2 bases and J by 2 bases, with 6 bases between the two germline ends. The germline V gene has CDR1 KGHSH and CDR2 LQKENI. CDR3 length: 13 amino acids. The CDR3 here is CASSPAPNTEAFF. CDR3 DNA sequence: TGTGCCAGCTCACCAGCACCTAACACTGAAGCTTTCTTT.

This clonotype was recorded a few times. V and J are TRBV11-2 and TRBJ2-1; 8 bases match TRBD2. CDR3 size: 17 residues. Germline CDR1 and CDR2: SGHAT and FQNNGV. V lost 0 bases, J lost 2 bases, and 6 bases stayed unmatched. CDR3 bases: TGTGCCAGCAGCTTAGATTCCCGAGCGGGGGCCTACAATGAGCAGTTCTTC. Translating gives CASSLDSRAGAYNEQFF.

The table lists this clonotype with a few counts. V gene TRBV11-2 combines with J gene TRBJ2-1; the D is unclear. V was cut by 7 bases and J by 0 bases, with 16 bases left in between. The CDR3 is made up of 16 amino acids. Germline V gene data show CDR1 as SGHAT and CDR2 as FQNNGV. The DNA for the CDR3 is TGTGCCAGCATCGAAACCCGCGGTAGCTCCTACAATGAGCAGTTCTTC. This translates into CASIETRGSSYNEQFF.

Only a few counts were recorded for this clonotype. The genes are TRBV7-2 and TRBJ1-2, with D unclear. Trimming took 3 bases from V and 1 from J, leaving 6 bases between them. Germline V CDR1 and CDR2: SGHTA, FQGNSA. The CDR3 is 13 residues long. The CDR3 here is CASSFPVNYGYTF. The CDR3 DNA is TGTGCCAGCAGCTTTCCCGTTAACTATGGCTACACCTTC.